This TCR beta chain was obtained from a study of blood T cells in healthy people across ages. This clonotype was observed a handful of times. Antigen: not known. In germline, CDR1 is SGHAT, CDR2 FQNNGV. V was clipped by 5 bases and J by 4 bases, with 21 bases between them. CDR3 size: 17 residues. Overall study results and limits: Among long-lived donors, naive CD4+ cells were more numerous and diversity higher than in aged donors.

A second PCR, run for about 6 to 12 cycles, used a sample-barcoded 5' primer plus a J-beta primer mix. One entry per CDR3 protein results from TCRdb running MiXCR on the 5' RACE reads. The sample contains around 650,000 distinct CDR3 sequences, 40% to 45% of which appear only once. The sequenced material came from blood. This chain uses TRBV11-2 with TRBJ2-1; D tentatively reads TRBD1 or TRBD2 (5 bases each). The sequence derives from a man aged 80 or over in good health. The CDR3 nucleotides are TGTGCCAGCAGCCCCGAAGGGGCCGGGGCCTATTACAATGAGCAGTTCTTC. Encoded protein: CASSPEGAGAYYNEQFF.